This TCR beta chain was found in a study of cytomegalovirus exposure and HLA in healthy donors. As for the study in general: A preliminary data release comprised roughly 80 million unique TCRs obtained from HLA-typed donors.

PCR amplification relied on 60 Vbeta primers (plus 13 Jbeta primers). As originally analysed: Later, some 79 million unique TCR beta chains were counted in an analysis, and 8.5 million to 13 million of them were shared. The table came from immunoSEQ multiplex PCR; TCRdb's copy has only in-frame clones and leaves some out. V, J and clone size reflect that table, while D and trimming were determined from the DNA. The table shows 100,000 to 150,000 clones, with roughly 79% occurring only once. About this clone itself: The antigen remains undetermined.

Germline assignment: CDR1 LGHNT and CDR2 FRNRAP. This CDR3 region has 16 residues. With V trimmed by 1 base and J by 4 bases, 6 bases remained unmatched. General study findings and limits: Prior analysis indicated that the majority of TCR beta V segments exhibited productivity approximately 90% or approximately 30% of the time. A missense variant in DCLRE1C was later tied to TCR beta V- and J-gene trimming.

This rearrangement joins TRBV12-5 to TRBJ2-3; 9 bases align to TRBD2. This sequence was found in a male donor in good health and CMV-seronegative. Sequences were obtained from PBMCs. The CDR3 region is CASGLGAGGHSDTQYF. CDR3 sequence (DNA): TGTGCTAGTGGTTTGGGGGCGGGGGGGCATTCAGATACGCAGTATTTT.